The entry below gives a single T cell receptor beta chain sequence along with its context. As yet, its antigen is unknown. The data were taken from a study of long-term antiretroviral therapy in people with HIV. Study-wide findings and caveats: Dominant in the repertoire at all time points were clones expanded before ART.

Each participant with HIV received care in the United States. Before DNA extraction, roughly 1-11 million cryopreserved PBMC were held in the samples. Trimming removed 6 bases from V and 1 base from J, with 13 bases in between. CDR3 size: 14 residues. Germline assignment: CDR1 SGHNT and CDR2 YYREEE (reference sequence). Investigators performed immunoSEQ version v3.0 at survey level. The assay was immunoSEQ multiplex PCR, and TCRdb's table has in-frame clones only and misses some. Altogether around 19,000 clones are present, around three quarters being singletons, with the ten largest covering roughly 15%.

Sequenced here: unsorted PBMCs, sampled 2.9 years after starting antiretroviral therapy. This TCR derives from a woman aged 25 to 45 with HIV. V and J are TRBV5-4 and TRBJ1-1, with a possible D match to TRBD1 (6 bases). CDR3 sequence (DNA): TGTGCCAGCACCGGAGGGGGTTGGAACACTGAAGCTTTCTTT. Its protein product is CASTGGGWNTEAFF.